The clone carrying this T cell receptor (beta chain) was found many times. This sample stems from a study of human T cells and chemical hapten exposure. TCRdb called the RACE reads again in MiXCR, with one record for every CDR3 protein. Found here are 75,000 to 90,000 distinct CDR3 sequences, about 10% of them singletons; the top ten hold around 3.7%. Sample time point: patch test 3, about 24 weeks after DPC sensitization. The treatment: therapeutic diphenylcyclopropenone sensitization with weekly scalp DPC. The CDR3 sequence is 14 residues long. Germline V gives CDR1 SGHNT, CDR2 YYREEE (reference sequence). V gave up 0 bases and J gave up 0 bases, with 6 bases separating them.

The rearrangement uses TRBV5-4 and TRBJ1-1, with D unresolved. This TCR was recovered from a woman aged 45-60 years with alopecia areata. Some clones in this sample may be carry-over from other donors' samples. Sequenced here: whole blood, sampled in connection with sensitization to the hapten diphenylcyclopropenone (DPC). The CDR3 nucleotides are TGTGCCAGCAGCTTGGAACGGATGAACACTGAAGCTTTCTTT. Translation gives CASSLERMNTEAFF. The full variable domain, completed using reference TRBV5-4 and TRBJ1-1, is ETGVTQSPTHLIKTRGQQVTLRCSSQSGHNTVSWYQQALGQGPQFIFQYYREEENGRGNFPPRFSGLQFPNYSSELNVNALELDDSALYLCASSLERMNTEAFFGQGTRLTVV.